This TCR beta chain was sequenced for a study of shared clonotypes between healthy human individuals. Some clones are missing from TCRdb's copy, which holds only in-frame ones; the method was immunoSEQ multiplex PCR. The table records 950,000 to 1,200,000 clones, approximately 77% of them present only once. The CDR3 totals 15 residues. Per the germline V gene, CDR1 is MGHRA and CDR2 is YSYEKL. With 1 base removed from V and 10 bases from J, the gap between germline ends came to 17 bases. Input material: memory CD4+ T cells from PBMCs. Subset meaning: CD45RA-negative fraction. The TCR comes from a man aged 18-30 years in good health. Some clones in this sample may be carry-over from other donors' samples. The rearrangement links TRBV4-1 to TRBJ2-1; either TRBD1 or TRBD2 may fit D (6 bases each). The CDR3 DNA is TGCGCCAGCAGCCAAGGGGGGGCCTATGGGGGCGAGCAGTTCTTC. Translation: CASSQGGAYGGEQFF.